A single sample is the source of the 2 T cell receptor beta chains below, sequenced in a study of T cells in Graves' hyperthyroidism and ophthalmopathy. Researchers took RNA transcripts and amplified the TCR beta CDR3 regions from them. The HTBI set primed first-round TCR CDR3 RT-PCR. TCRdb processed the multiplex PCR reads anew with MiXCR; each CDR3 protein has one entry. The data show 650,000 to 700,000 distinct CDR3 sequences, with 17% seen just once and 15% to 19% held by the top ten. Sequenced: blood. The receptors were sampled from a man between 50 and 59 years old with Graves' hyperthyroidism.

V is TRBV4-1 and J is TRBJ2-7, with 9 nucleotides matching TRBD2. The V gene's germline CDR1 is MGHRA and CDR2 YSYEKL. Trimming cost V 1 base and J 0 bases; bases outside gene matches: 4. The CDR3 is 16 residues long. The CDR3 sequence: CASSQALTSGSYEQYF. The CDR3 bases are TGCGCCAGCAGCCAAGCCTTGACTAGCGGCTCCTACGAGCAGTACTTC.

This chain connects TRBV13 to TRBJ1-1; D perhaps matches TRBD1 (6 bases). Looked up from germline, CDR1 is PRHDT and CDR2 is FYEKMQ (reference sequence). The CDR3 is made up of 16 amino acids. Trimming cost V 0 bases and J 1 base, with 12 bases left between them. The CDR3 here is CASSLGWGTSNTEAFF. The CDR3, as DNA: TGTGCCAGCAGCTTAGGATGGGGGACATCGAACACTGAAGCTTTCTTT.